The rows below give T cell receptor beta chains drawn from one sample of a study of shared clonotypes between healthy human individuals. TCRdb's copy holds only in-frame clones and misses some; the assay was immunoSEQ multiplex PCR. The sample yields about 2,200,000 clones, around 93% seen once. Sequenced: naive CD8+ T cells from PBMCs. These receptor sequences come from a man younger than 35 in good health. Some clones in this sample may be carry-over from other donors' samples. The CDR3 runs from the conserved cysteine through the conserved F or W. D genes are given only for firm matches. The size entry is marked missing in some rows and otherwise reads once, few, many or a size class.

>NA|NA|TRBJ2-3|TRBV9
CASSVGWTDSTDTQYF
TGTGCCAGCAGCGTAGGTTGGACAGATAGCACAGATACGCAGTATTTT
>NA|NA|TRBJ1-3|TRBV27
CASRIPSGNTIYF
TGTGCCAGCAGGATTCCCTCTGGAAACACCATATATTTT
>NA|NA|TRBJ2-2|TRBV29-1
CSVEDHRNTGELFF
TGCAGCGTTGAAGATCACAGGAACACCGGGGAGCTGTTTTTT
>NA|NA|TRBJ2-1|TRBV7-9
CAASRGGIYNEQFF
TGTGCCGCGTCCCGGGGCGGAATCTACAATGAGCAGTTCTTC
>NA|NA|TRBJ1-1|TRBV29-1
CSVEGPGQLEAFF
TGCAGCGTTGAAGGTCCAGGCCAGCTTGAAGCTTTCTTT
>NA|once|TRBJ1-1|TRBV19
CASSPQGMNTEAFF
TGTGCCAGTAGTCCTCAGGGGATGAACACTGAAGCTTTCTTT
>TRBD2|NA|TRBJ2-3|TRBV9
CASSVVVAGSTDTQYF
TGTGCCAGCAGCGTAGTAGTAGCGGGGAGCACAGATACGCAGTATTTT
>NA|NA|TRBJ2-5|TRBV9
CASSPDGGRTQYF
TGTGCCAGCAGTCCTGACGGGGGTAGGACCCAGTACTTC
>NA|NA|TRBJ1-5|TRBV21-1
CASNKETVGNQPQHF
TGTGCCAGCAACAAAGAGACAGTAGGAAATCAGCCCCAGCATTTT
>NA|NA|TRBJ2-7|TRBV15
CATSRGQGAPHEQYF
TGTGCCACCAGCAGAGGTCAGGGAGCGCCCCACGAGCAGTACTTC
>TRBD2|NA|TRBJ2-1|TRBV5-6
CASSLSGGYNEQFF
TGTGCCAGCAGCTTGTCGGGGGGATACAATGAGCAGTTCTTC
>NA|NA|TRBJ2-7|TRBV28
CASSSTPGRIYEQYF
TGTGCCAGCAGTTCCACCCCGGGACGGATATACGAGCAGTACTTC
>TRBD2|NA|TRBJ2-1|TRBV25-1
CASSESVGREQFF
TGTGCCAGCAGTGAATCAGTCGGGAGGGAGCAGTTCTTC
>NA|NA|TRBJ1-2|TRBV4-1
CASSQAYDYGYTF
TGCGCCAGCAGCCAAGCCTACGACTATGGCTACACCTTC
>NA|NA|TRBJ2-1|TRBV7-9
CASSSIDGYNEQFF
TGTGCCAGCAGCTCGATTGACGGTTACAATGAGCAGTTCTTC
>NA|NA|TRBJ1-5|TRBV28
CASSPDRNQPQHF
TGTGCCAGCAGCCCAGACAGGAATCAGCCCCAGCATTTT
>NA|NA|TRBJ2-1|TRBV9
CASSVGRAYEQFF
TGTGCCAGCAGCGTAGGACGCGCTTATGAGCAGTTCTTC
>TRBD1|NA|TRBJ1-2|TRBV6-1
CASSDPGKDRGQNYGYTF
TGTGCCAGCAGTGACCCGGGCAAGGACAGGGGGCAAAACTATGGCTACACCTTC
>TRBD1|NA|TRBJ1-1|TRBV28
CASSSITGVRTEAFF
TGTGCCAGCAGTTCTATAACAGGGGTAAGGACTGAAGCTTTCTTT
>TRBD2|NA|TRBJ2-5|TRBV27
CASSPLTSGRTLGETQYF
TGTGCCAGCAGTCCGCTGACTAGCGGGAGGACTTTGGGAGAGACCCAGTACTTC
>NA|NA|TRBJ1-3|TRBV5-5
CASTPDSFSGNTIYF
TGTGCCAGCACCCCGGACAGTTTCTCTGGAAACACCATATATTTT
>TRBD1|NA|TRBJ2-7|TRBV28
CASSLYRGPYEQYF
TGTGCCAGCAGTTTATACAGGGGACCCTACGAGCAGTACTTC
>NA|once|TRBJ2-1|TRBV19
CASSLGASEQFF
TGTGCCAGTAGCCTCGGGGCTAGCGAGCAGTTCTTC
>NA|once|TRBJ2-1|TRBV27
CASRVWGNEQFF
TGTGCCAGCCGCGTATGGGGGAATGAGCAGTTCTTC
>NA|NA|TRBJ2-3|TRBV28
CASSLRDTGFTDTQYF
TGTGCCAGCAGTCTCCGGGACACCGGGTTCACAGATACGCAGTATTTT
>NA|NA|TRBJ2-1|TRBV4-1
CASSQDLRAGSEQFF
TGCGCCAGCAGCCAAGATCTACGTGCGGGCAGTGAGCAGTTCTTC
>NA|NA|TRBJ2-5|TRBV7-9
CASSPRGNLEETQYF
TGTGCCAGCAGCCCCCGGGGAAATTTGGAAGAGACCCAGTACTTC
>NA|NA|TRBJ1-5|TRBV28
CASRVGSNQPQHF
TGTGCCAGCAGAGTAGGAAGTAATCAGCCCCAGCATTTT
>NA|NA|TRBJ1-4|TRBV4-1
CASRVGSINEKLFF
TGCGCCAGCAGAGTCGGGTCGATTAATGAAAAACTGTTTTTT
>TRBD2|NA|TRBJ2-1|TRBV7-9
CASQAGGKQFF
TGTGCCAGCCAAGCGGGAGGTAAGCAGTTCTTC
>NA|NA|TRBJ2-7|TRBV27
CASSLSYPYEQYF
TGTGCCAGCAGTTTATCATACCCCTACGAGCAGTACTTC
>NA|NA|TRBJ2-5|TRBV7-8
CASSFLQETQYF
TGTGCCAGCAGCTTCCTCCAAGAGACCCAGTACTTC
>NA|NA|TRBJ2-7|TRBV2
CASRAGTSFYEQYF
TGTGCCAGTAGAGCCGGGACCAGTTTCTACGAGCAGTACTTC
>NA|NA|TRBJ2-7|TRBV7-8
CASSPSSGPSSYEQYF
TGTGCCAGCAGCCCCTCAAGCGGGCCAAGCTCCTACGAGCAGTACTTC
>TRBD1|NA|TRBJ1-1|TRBV27
CASSTIATGIIMNTEAFF
TGTGCCAGCAGTACAATCGCGACAGGGATTATAATGAACACTGAAGCTTTCTTT
>TRBD2|once|TRBJ2-3|TRBV29-1
CSVPLWREASTDTQYF
TGCAGCGTACCCCTCTGGCGGGAGGCCAGCACAGATACGCAGTATTTT
>TRBD1|NA|TRBJ1-1|TRBV11-2
CASSPRQGTTEAFF
TGTGCCAGCAGCCCAAGACAGGGCACAACTGAAGCTTTCTTT
>NA|NA|TRBJ2-7|TRBV11-2
CASSLGILAESKGEQYF
TGTGCCAGCAGCTTAGGTATATTAGCGGAATCCAAGGGCGAGCAGTACTTC
>NA|NA|TRBJ2-7|TRBV28
CASSTSLLLNEQYF
TGTGCCAGCAGTACCAGCCTTTTACTCAACGAGCAGTACTTC
>NA|NA|TRBJ1-2|TRBV7-9
CASSVGPGTGYGYTF
TGTGCCAGCAGCGTAGGACCGGGGACGGGCTATGGCTACACCTTC
>TRBD2|NA|TRBJ2-7|TRBV9
CASSVAPLAEYEQYF
TGTGCCAGCAGCGTAGCCCCCCTAGCGGAGTACGAGCAGTACTTC
>NA|NA|TRBJ1-3|TRBV11-3
CASSLDRNSGNTIYF
TGTGCCAGCAGCTTAGACAGAAACTCTGGAAACACCATATATTTT
>TRBD1|NA|TRBJ2-2|TRBV7-9
CASSYYPGTGAASSGELFF
TGTGCCAGCAGCTATTACCCCGGGACAGGGGCCGCGTCAAGCGGGGAGCTGTTTTTT
>NA|NA|TRBJ2-7|TRBV10-1
CASSSGPPTGHSYEQYF
TGCGCCAGCAGTTCGGGCCCACCGACAGGCCACTCCTACGAGCAGTACTTC
>TRBD1|NA|TRBJ2-7|TRBV10-3
CAISERTGAYEQYF
TGTGCCATCAGCGAACGGACAGGGGCCTACGAGCAGTACTTC
>NA|NA|TRBJ1-5|TRBV29-1
CSVEEGSQPQHF
TGCAGCGTTGAAGAGGGAAGTCAGCCCCAGCATTTT
>NA|NA|TRBJ1-3|TRBV4-2
CASSQAYFSEGSGNTIYF
TGTGCCAGCAGCCAAGCGTATTTTTCAGAAGGCTCTGGAAACACCATATATTTT
>NA|NA|TRBJ2-3|TRBV30
CAWSGGAYTDTQYF
TGTGCCTGGAGTGGGGGGGCGTACACAGATACGCAGTATTTT
>TRBD2|NA|TRBJ2-1|TRBV30
CAWSRAGDEQFF
TGTGCCTGGAGTCGTGCGGGGGATGAGCAGTTCTTC
>TRBD1|once|TRBJ1-2|TRBV7-9
CASSGPRDRGNYGYTF
TGTGCCAGCAGCGGCCCACGGGACAGGGGTAACTATGGCTACACCTTC
>NA|NA|TRBJ1-5|TRBV4-1
CASSPQARASQPQHF
TGCGCCAGCAGCCCCCAGGCACGGGCCTCCCAGCCCCAGCATTTT
>NA|once|TRBJ1-6|TRBV6-1
CASSEVGYNSPLHF
TGTGCCAGCAGTGAAGTTGGGTATAATTCACCCCTCCACTTT
>NA|NA|TRBJ2-5|TRBV28
CASSSLDRRQETQYF
TGTGCCAGCAGCTCACTCGACAGGCGGCAAGAGACCCAGTACTTC
>TRBD2|NA|TRBJ2-1|TRBV28
CASSQTSGSITEQFF
TGTGCCAGCAGCCAGACTAGCGGGAGCATCACTGAGCAGTTCTTC
>NA|NA|TRBJ2-3|TRBV28
CASSLYGDTQYF
TGTGCCAGCAGCCTATACGGGGATACGCAGTATTTT